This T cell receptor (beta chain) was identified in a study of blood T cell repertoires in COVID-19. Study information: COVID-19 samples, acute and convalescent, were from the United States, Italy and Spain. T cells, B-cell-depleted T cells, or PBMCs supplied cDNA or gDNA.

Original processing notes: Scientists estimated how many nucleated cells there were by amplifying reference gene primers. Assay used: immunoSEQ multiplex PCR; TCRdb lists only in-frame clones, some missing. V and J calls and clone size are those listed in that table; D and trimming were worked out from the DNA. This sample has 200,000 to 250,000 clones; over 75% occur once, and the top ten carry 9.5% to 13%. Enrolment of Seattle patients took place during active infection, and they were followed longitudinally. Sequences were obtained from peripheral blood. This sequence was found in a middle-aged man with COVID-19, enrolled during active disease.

The CDR3 loop is CASSGDTQYF. CDR3 sequence (DNA): TGTGCCAGCAGCGGAGATACGCAGTATTTT. This chain links TRBV12-3 or TRBV12-4 with TRBJ2-3; D uncertain. The V and J ends lost 6 bases and 5 bases respectively, with 3 bases between them. The CDR3 is 10 residues long.